These T cell receptor beta chains were read from a single sample in a study of OX40 agonist ivuxolimab in advanced cancers. The method was immunoSEQ multiplex PCR; TCRdb's version includes in-frame clones alone and lacks a portion of them. Seen here are more than 50,000 clones, 70% to 80% observed once, and the top ten hold about 1%. Sequenced here: CD4+ or CD8+ T cells sorted from blood, sampled in a trial of the OX40 agonist ivuxolimab. All receptors come from an adult with an advanced solid tumor such as melanoma, head and neck, liver or kidney cancer. CDR3s include the opening cysteine and the closing phenylalanine or tryptophan. A D gene is named only where the DNA matches it firmly. Clone size is shown for a subset of rows, as once, few, many or a class of expanded clone.

j_call d_call clone_size v_call cdr3_nt cdr3_aa
TRBJ1-2 TRBD1 - TRBV19 TGTGCCAGTAGCGACACAGGGGGCGGTGGCTACACCTTC CASSDTGGGGYTF
TRBJ2-1 TRBD2 once TRBV4-2 TGTGCCAGCAGCCCCCAGCCCTTCGCGGGAGTCCGCACTGAGCAGTTCTTC CASSPQPFAGVRTEQFF
TRBJ2-2 TRBD1 - TRBV7-3 TGTGCCAGCAGCTGGACCGGGACAGCGAACACCGGGGAGCTGTTTTTT CASSWTGTANTGELFF
TRBJ2-5 - few TRBV14 TGTGCCAGCAGCCTGCAATTCTACGAGACCCAGTACTTC CASSLQFYETQYF
TRBJ1-4 TRBD1 few TRBV10-3 TGTGCCATCAGCGACGGGACAGGGAGTGAAAAACTGTTTTTT CAISDGTGSEKLFF
TRBJ1-1 TRBD1 - TRBV30 TGTGCCTGGAGTAGGACAGGGGCTCGAACTGAAGCTTTCTTT CAWSRTGARTEAFF
TRBJ1-2 - once TRBV19 TGTGCCAGCCAATCGGGGTCCCATTCTAACTATGGCTACACCTTC CASQSGSHSNYGYTF
TRBJ2-7 TRBD1 - TRBV19 TGTGCCAGTAGTATCGACTCGAGTGGACAGGGGCTTCTTTACGAGCAGTACTTC CASSIDSSGQGLLYEQYF
TRBJ2-7 TRBD2 - TRBV11-3 TGTGCCAGCAGCGGAAGACAGGGGGAGGTAGCGGGAGGGCCTGGGCAGTACTTC CASSGRQGEVAGGPGQYF
TRBJ2-7 TRBD1 few TRBV6-1 TGTGCCAGCGATTCGGGACAGGGAGCCTACGAGCAGTACTTC CASDSGQGAYEQYF
TRBJ2-2 TRBD1 - TRBV5-1 TGCGCCAGCAGCTTTCAGGGGGCCGACACCGGGGAGCTGTTTTTT CASSFQGADTGELFF
TRBJ1-2 - medium-sized TRBV11-1 TGTGCCAGCAGCCGGGACGGCTATGGCTACACCTTC CASSRDGYGYTF
TRBJ1-6 - - TRBV7-9 TGTGCCAGCAGCTTGAGCGTAGATTCACCCCTCCACTTT CASSLSVDSPLHF
TRBJ2-7 TRBD1 - TRBV5-1 TGCGCCAGCAGCTTACAGGGACAGTCCTACGAGCAGTACTTC CASSLQGQSYEQYF
TRBJ1-1 - - TRBV7-6 TGTGCCAGCTTGCCATTATCCCCGGAGGTTGAGAACACTGAAGCTTTCTTT CASLPLSPEVENTEAFF
TRBJ2-7 - once TRBV18 TGTGCCAGCTCACCATCGTCCTACGAGCAGTACTTC CASSPSSYEQYF
TRBJ2-7 TRBD2 - TRBV7-3 TGTGCCAGCAGCTTAGCAGGGGCCAGCGGGAGCTACGAGCAGTACTTC CASSLAGASGSYEQYF
TRBJ1-2 - few TRBV6-1 TGTGCCAGCAGTGTTGAGGGATCGAGGGGCTACACCTTC CASSVEGSRGYTF
TRBJ2-3 TRBD1 - TRBV2 TGTGCCAGCAGTCCGAACAGGGGAATTAGCACAGATACGCAGTATTTT CASSPNRGISTDTQYF
TRBJ2-6 - - TRBV5-5 TGTGCCAGCAGCTTGCGGGTTGGGGCCAACGTCCTGACTTTC CASSLRVGANVLTF
TRBJ1-4 - - TRBV18 TGTGCCAGCTCACCGACCGAGGGGGAAAAACTGTTTTTT CASSPTEGEKLFF
TRBJ2-7 TRBD2 - TRBV6-5 TGTGCCAGCAGTTTTGGGGGGGGTTCGGGCGAGCAGTACTTC CASSFGGGSGEQYF
TRBJ2-5 - - TRBV19 TGTGCCAGTAGTCTAGGCACCTCCACCCTCGGGGAGACCCAGTACTTC CASSLGTSTLGETQYF
TRBJ1-4 - - TRBV11-2 TGTGCCAGCAGCTCTCAAGGGGAATATAATGAAAAACTGTTTTTT CASSSQGEYNEKLFF
TRBJ2-3 - - TRBV11-2 TGTGCCAGCAGCTTGGCCGGCACAGATACGCAGTATTTT CASSLAGTDTQYF
TRBJ1-2 - - TRBV2 TGTGCCAGCATCCCCGATCCAATCTATGGCTACACCTTC CASIPDPIYGYTF
TRBJ1-2 - few TRBV19 TGTGCCAGCAAACCCTCTTCAGGAGGCGATCATGGCTACACCTTC CASKPSSGGDHGYTF
TRBJ2-5 TRBD2 once TRBV5-6 TGTGCCAGCAGCTTTATCACTAGCGGGGGTGGGACCCAGTACTTC CASSFITSGGGTQYF
TRBJ1-2 - - TRBV25-1 TGTGCCAGCAGTGAATCCTCAAAGCCCTACACCTTC CASSESSKPYTF
TRBJ1-5 - - TRBV7-2 TGTGCCAGCAGCTTAAACAGGGTTCATCAGCCCCAGCATTTT CASSLNRVHQPQHF
TRBJ2-7 - - TRBV30 TGTGCCTGGAGTTTGGGGACCTATTACGAGCAGTACTTC CAWSLGTYYEQYF
TRBJ1-1 - - TRBV13 TGTGCCAGCAGCTTATCGACGAACACTGAAGCTTTCTTT CASSLSTNTEAFF
TRBJ2-1 TRBD1 - TRBV2 TGTGCCAGCAGTCTAACAGGGGGCAGTGAGCAGTTCTTC CASSLTGGSEQFF
TRBJ2-2 - once TRBV7-3 TGTGCCAGCAGCCCATCTCGGGAACTTAACACCGGGGAGCTGTTTTTT CASSPSRELNTGELFF
TRBJ2-7 TRBD1 once TRBV19 TGTGCCAGTAGGCCATCCAGGGGGCTTATGTACGAGCAGTACTTC CASRPSRGLMYEQYF
TRBJ2-3 - once TRBV19 TGTGCCAGGGGATATAGAGGCACAGATACGCAGTATTTT CARGYRGTDTQYF
TRBJ2-1 TRBD1 - TRBV2 TGTGCCAGCAGTGGCACAGGGGCCAAGCGGTACAATGAGCAGTTCTTC CASSGTGAKRYNEQFF
TRBJ1-1 TRBD1 - TRBV6-1 TGTGCCAGCAGTGAAGGGACAGGGGGCGGTTCGTCAAAGATGACTGAAGCTTTCTTT CASSEGTGGGSSKMTEAFF
TRBJ2-1 - - TRBV18 TGTGCCAGCTCACCGGGCTTTGGGGACCCCAATGAGCAGTTCTTC CASSPGFGDPNEQFF
TRBJ2-5 - - TRBV6-1 TGTGCCAGCAGGCCAAATGTCGGGGGACAAGAGACCCAGTACTTC CASRPNVGGQETQYF
TRBJ2-7 TRBD2 - TRBV7-9 TGTGCCAGCAGCGTTAGCGGGCTCTCCTACGAGCAGTACTTC CASSVSGLSYEQYF
TRBJ1-1 - - TRBV5-1 TGCGCCAGCAGCTTGGCAGTCCCAGGGAGAACTGAAGCTTTCTTT CASSLAVPGRTEAFF